The present entry profiles one T cell receptor beta chain with its context. The CDR3 is made up of 13 amino acids. Germline CDR1 is SEHNR and CDR2 is FQNEAQ (reference sequence). The V and J ends lost 5 bases and 3 bases respectively, with 10 bases between them. In the original analysis: Reference gene primer amplification in the assay estimated nucleated cell counts. Profiling relied on immunoSEQ multiplex PCR, and the TCRdb table lists in-frame clones only, not all of them. The V and J calls and clone size were taken over from that table, and D and trimming were inferred from the DNA. In the table there are 250,000 to 400,000 clones, about 87% of which are singletons. The source of the sample is a study of blood T cell repertoires in COVID-19.

This chain connects TRBV7-9 to TRBJ2-5; D is undetermined. Sample: peripheral blood. This clonotype originated in a woman aged 25 to 39 with COVID-19, enrolled during active disease. The CDR3 DNA reads TGTGCCAGCAGCAAAGCGTCGGAAGAGACCCAGTACTTC. Translated, it gives CASSKASEETQYF.